The TCR beta chain under discussion was sequenced for a study of shared T cell receptors in the human thymus. The CDR3 extends over 17 amino acids. Per germline, CDR1 GTSNPN and CDR2 SVGIG (reference sequence). Unmatched junction bases numbered 14, after V lost 2 bases and J lost 6 bases. The repertoire was sequenced with immunoSEQ multiplex PCR; TCRdb's copy has only in-frame clones and lacks some. The table shows about 660,000 clones, with around 89% occurring only once. The same sample was also studied in work on human thymus T cells. That paper notes: It was from resections taken during corrective heart surgery that the thymus tissue came. Repertoires sampled from thymus and blood appeared biased in V and J gene usage.

The sequencing input was thymocytes. This rearrangement joins TRBV30 to TRBJ2-1; 9 positions match TRBD2. This receptor was obtained from a boy younger than two with a congenital heart defect. The CDR3 protein is CAWSLTSGQGGRNEQFF. In DNA form, the CDR3 reads TGTGCCTGGAGTTTGACTAGCGGCCAGGGGGGCCGCAATGAGCAGTTCTTC.